This T cell receptor (beta chain) was sequenced for a study of cytomegalovirus exposure and HLA in healthy donors. General study findings and limits: Versus the approximately 720-donor mean, an Asian-associated ancestry cluster reportedly showed fewer N-insertions in a later analysis. In a later analysis, parvovirus B19, influenza, CMV and Epstein-Barr virus appeared linked to several top co-occurrence clusters. The records held CMV serostatus as the only immune exposure information.

The PCR used 60 Vbeta and 13 Jbeta primers. The protocol was immunoSEQ multiplex PCR, while the TCRdb copy is restricted to in-frame clones and leaves out a portion. The table records 150,000 to 200,000 clones, approximately 80% of them present only once. V shed 0 bases and J shed 4 bases, with 12 bases lying between them. Germline CDR1 and CDR2: MNHEY and SVGAGI. This CDR3 is 16 amino acids long. Donors were ostensibly healthy at sampling, although undocumented immune exposures were probable. Comment on this clone: The antigen remains undetermined.

The sample taken for sequencing was PBMCs. This TCR came from a young man in good health and CMV-seronegative. The chain has TRBV6-5 and TRBJ1-4; D possibly corresponds to TRBD1 (6 bases). CDR3: CASSYSRQAYNEKLFF. DNA of the CDR3: TGTGCCAGCAGTTACTCGAGACAGGCATATAATGAAAAACTGTTTTTT.